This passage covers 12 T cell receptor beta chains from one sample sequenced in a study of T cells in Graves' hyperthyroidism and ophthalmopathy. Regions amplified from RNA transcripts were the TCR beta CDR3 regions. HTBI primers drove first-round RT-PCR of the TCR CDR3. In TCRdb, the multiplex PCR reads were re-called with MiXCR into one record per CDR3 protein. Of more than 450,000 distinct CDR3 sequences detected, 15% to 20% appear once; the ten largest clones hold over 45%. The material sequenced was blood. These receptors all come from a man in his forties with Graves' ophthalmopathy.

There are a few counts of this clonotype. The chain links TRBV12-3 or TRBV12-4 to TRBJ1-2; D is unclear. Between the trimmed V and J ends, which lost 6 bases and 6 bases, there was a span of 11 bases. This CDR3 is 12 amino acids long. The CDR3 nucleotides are TGTGCCAGCAGCCCTAGTCGGGATGGCTACACCTTC. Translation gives CASSPSRDGYTF.

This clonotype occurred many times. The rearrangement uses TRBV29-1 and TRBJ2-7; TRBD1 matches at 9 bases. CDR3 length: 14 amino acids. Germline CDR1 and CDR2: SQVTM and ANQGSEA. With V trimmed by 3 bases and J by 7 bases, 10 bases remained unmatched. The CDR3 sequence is CSVELGTGSGEQYF. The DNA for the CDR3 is TGCAGCGTTGAGCTGGGGACAGGGTCGGGGGAGCAGTACTTC.

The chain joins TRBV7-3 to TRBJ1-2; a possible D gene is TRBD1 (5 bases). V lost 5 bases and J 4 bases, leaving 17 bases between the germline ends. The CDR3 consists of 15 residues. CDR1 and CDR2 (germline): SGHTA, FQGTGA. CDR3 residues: CASSRGQGSSYGYTF. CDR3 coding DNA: TGTGCCAGCAGCCGAGGTCAGGGATCATCCTATGGCTACACCTTC.

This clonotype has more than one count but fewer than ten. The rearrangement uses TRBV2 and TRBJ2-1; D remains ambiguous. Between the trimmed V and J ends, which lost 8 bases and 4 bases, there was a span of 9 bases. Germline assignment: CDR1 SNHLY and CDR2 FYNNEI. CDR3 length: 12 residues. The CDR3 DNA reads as TGTGCCAGCTTCCAGGATTACAATGAGCAGTTCTTC. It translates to CASFQDYNEQFF.

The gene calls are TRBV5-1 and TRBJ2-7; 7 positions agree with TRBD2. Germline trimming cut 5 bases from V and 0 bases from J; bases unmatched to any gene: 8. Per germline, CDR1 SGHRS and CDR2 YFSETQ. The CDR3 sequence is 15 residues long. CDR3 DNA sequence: TGCGCCAGCAGGGGCCCGGGAGGCCGCTCCTACGAGCAGTACTTC. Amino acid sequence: CASRGPGGRSYEQYF.

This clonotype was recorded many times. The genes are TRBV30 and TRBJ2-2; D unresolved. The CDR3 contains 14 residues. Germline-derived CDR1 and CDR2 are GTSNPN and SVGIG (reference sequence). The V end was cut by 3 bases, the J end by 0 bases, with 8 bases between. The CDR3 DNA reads TGTGCCTGGAGATCCGGTACGAACACCGGGGAGCTGTTTTTT. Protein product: CAWRSGTNTGELFF.

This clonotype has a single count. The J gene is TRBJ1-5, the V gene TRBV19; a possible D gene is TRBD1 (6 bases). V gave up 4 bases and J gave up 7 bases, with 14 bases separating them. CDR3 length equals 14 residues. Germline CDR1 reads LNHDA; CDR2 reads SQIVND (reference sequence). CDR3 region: CASSTGGGEQPQHF. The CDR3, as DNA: TGTGCCAGTAGTACGGGGGGCGGTGAACAGCCCCAGCATTTT.

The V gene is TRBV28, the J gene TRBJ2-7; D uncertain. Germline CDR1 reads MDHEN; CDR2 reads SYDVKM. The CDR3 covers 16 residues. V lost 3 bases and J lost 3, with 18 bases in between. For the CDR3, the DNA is TGTGCCAGCAGTTTCTGGCCTGGTTCGTTGAACTACGAGCAGTACTTC. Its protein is CASSFWPGSLNYEQYF.

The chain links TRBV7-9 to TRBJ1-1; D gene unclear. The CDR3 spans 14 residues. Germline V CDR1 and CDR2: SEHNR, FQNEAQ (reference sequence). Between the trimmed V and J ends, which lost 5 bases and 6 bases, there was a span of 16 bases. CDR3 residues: CASSLGLQLAEAFF. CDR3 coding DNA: TGTGCCAGCAGCCTTGGGCTCCAACTAGCTGAAGCTTTCTTT.

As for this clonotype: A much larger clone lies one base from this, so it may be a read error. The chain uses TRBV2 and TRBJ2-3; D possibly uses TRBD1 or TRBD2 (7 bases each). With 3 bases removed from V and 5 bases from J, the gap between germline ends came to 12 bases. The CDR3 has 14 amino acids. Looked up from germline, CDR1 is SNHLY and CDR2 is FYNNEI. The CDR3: CASSEGRGQDTQYF. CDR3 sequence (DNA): TGTGCCAGCAGTGAGGGGAGGGGGCAAGATACGCAGTATTTT.

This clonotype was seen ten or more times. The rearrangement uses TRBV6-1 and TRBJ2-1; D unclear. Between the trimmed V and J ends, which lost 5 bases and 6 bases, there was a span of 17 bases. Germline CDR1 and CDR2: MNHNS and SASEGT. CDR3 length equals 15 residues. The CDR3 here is CASSPGGPARNEQFF. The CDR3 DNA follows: TGTGCCAGCAGTCCGGGTGGTCCCGCCCGCAATGAGCAGTTCTTC.

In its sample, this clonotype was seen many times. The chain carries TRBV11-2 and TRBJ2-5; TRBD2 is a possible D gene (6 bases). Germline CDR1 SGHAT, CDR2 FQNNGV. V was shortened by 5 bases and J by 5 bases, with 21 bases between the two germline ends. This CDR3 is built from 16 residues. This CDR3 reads CASSPGGWERPETQYF. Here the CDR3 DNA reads TGTGCCAGCAGCCCTGGGGGGTGGGAGCGACCGGAGACCCAGTACTTC. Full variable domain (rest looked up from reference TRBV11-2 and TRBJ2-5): EAGVAQSPRYKIIEKRQSVAFWCNPISGHATLYWYQQILGQGPKLLIQFQNNGVVDDSQLPKDRFSAERLKGVDSTLKIQPAKLEDSAVYLCASSPGGWERPETQYFGPGTRLLVL.